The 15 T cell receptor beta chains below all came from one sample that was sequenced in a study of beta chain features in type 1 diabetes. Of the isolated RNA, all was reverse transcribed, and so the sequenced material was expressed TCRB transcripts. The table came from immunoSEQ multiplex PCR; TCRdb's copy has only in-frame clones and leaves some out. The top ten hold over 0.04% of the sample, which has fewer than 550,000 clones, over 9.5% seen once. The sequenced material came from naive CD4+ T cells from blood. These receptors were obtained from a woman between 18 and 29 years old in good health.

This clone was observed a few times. The CDR3 spells CASSQGPGGSFYNSPLHF. The CDR3 nucleotides read TGCGCCAGCAGCCAAGGTCCCGGGGGGAGCTTTTATAATTCACCCCTCCACTTT. The chain combines TRBV4-1 with TRBJ1-6; D might be TRBD1 (5 bases). The CDR3 extends over 18 amino acids. Trimming removed 1 base at V and 4 bases at J, with 17 bases between. Germline-derived CDR1 and CDR2 are MGHRA and YSYEKL.

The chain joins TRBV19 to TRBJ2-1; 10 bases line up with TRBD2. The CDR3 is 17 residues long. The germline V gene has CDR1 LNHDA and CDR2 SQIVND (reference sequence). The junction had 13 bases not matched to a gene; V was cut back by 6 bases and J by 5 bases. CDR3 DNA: TGTGCCAGTAGGGAACCCAGCGGGAGGGCGTCCAACAATGAGCAGTTCTTC. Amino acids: CASREPSGRASNNEQFF.

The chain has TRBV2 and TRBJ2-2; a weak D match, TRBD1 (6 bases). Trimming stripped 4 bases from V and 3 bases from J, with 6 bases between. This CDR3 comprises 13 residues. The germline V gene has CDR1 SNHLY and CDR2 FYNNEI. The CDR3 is CASSGQDTGELFF. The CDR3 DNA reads TGTGCCAGCAGTGGACAGGACACCGGGGAGCTGTTTTTT. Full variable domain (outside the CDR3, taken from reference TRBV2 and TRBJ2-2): EPEVTQTPSHQVTQMGQEVILRCVPISNHLYFYWYRQILGQKVEFLVSFYNNEISEKSEIFDDQFSVERPDGSNFTLKIRSTKLEDSAMYFCASSGQDTGELFFGEGSRLTVL.

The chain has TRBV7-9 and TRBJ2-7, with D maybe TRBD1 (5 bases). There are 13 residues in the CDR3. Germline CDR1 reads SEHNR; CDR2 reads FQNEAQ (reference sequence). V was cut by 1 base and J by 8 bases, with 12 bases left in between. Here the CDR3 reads CASSLEGPGKQYV. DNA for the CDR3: TGTGCCAGCAGCTTAGAGGGCCCAGGGAAGCAGTACGTC.

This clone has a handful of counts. The CDR3 bases are TGTGCCAGCAACTGGGACAGAGGTACTGAGACCCAGTACTTC. Translating gives CASNWDRGTETQYF. This chain links TRBV2 with TRBJ2-5, with TRBD1 matching over 7 bases. Germline V lookup: CDR1 SNHLY, CDR2 FYNNEI. V lost 7 bases and J lost 5; bases outside the gene matches: 10. The CDR3 loop spans 14 amino acids.

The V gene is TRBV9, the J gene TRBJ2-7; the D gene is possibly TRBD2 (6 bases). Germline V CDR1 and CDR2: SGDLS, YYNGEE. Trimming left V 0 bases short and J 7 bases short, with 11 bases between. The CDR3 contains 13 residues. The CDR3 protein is CASSVAHRGEQYF. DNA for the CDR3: TGTGCCAGCAGCGTAGCACATCGGGGGGAGCAGTACTTC. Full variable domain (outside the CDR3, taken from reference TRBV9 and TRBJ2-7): DSGVTQTPKHLITATGQRVTLRCSPRSGDLSVYWYQQSLDQGLQFLIQYYNGEERAKGNILERFSAQQFPDLHSELNLSSLELGDSALYFCASSVAHRGEQYFGPGTRLTVT.

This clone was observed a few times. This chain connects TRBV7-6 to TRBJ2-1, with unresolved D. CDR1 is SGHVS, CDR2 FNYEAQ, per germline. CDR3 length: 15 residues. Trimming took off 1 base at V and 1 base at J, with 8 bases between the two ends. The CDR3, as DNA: TGTGCCAGCAGCTTAGAGACTGGTTCCTACAATGAGCAGTTCTTC. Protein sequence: CASSLETGSYNEQFF.

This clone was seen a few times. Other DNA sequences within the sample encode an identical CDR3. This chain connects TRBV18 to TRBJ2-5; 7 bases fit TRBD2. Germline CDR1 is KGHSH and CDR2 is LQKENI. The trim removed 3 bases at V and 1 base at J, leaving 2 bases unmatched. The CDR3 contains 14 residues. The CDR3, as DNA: TGTGCCAGCTCACCGACGGGAGGCCAAGAGACCCAGTACTTC. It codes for CASSPTGGQETQYF. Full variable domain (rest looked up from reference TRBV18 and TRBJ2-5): NAGVMQNPRHLVRRRGQEARLRCSPMKGHSHVYWYRQLPEEGLKFMVYLQKENIIDESGMPKERFSAEFPKEGPSILRIQQVVRGDSAAYFCASSPTGGQETQYFGPGTRLLVL.

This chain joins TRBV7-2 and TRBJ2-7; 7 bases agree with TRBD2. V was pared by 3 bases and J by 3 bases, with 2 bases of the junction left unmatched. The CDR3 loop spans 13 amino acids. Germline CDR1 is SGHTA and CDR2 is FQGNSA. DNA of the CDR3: TGTGCCAGCAGCTTCGCGGGGGTCTACGAGCAGTACTTC. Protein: CASSFAGVYEQYF.

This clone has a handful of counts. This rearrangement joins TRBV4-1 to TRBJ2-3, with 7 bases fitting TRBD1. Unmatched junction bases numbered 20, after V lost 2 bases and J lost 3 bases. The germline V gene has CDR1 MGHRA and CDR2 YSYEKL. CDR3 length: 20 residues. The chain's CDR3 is CASSQTILDKTGRMTDTQYF. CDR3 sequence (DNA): TGCGCCAGCAGCCAAACGATCTTGGATAAGACAGGGCGGATGACAGATACGCAGTATTTT.

For the CDR3, the DNA is TGTGCCAGCAGCGTAGACGCAGGGTTTTCACCCCTCCACTTT. This translates into CASSVDAGFSPLHF. V and J are TRBV9 and TRBJ1-6; TRBD1 might be the D (5 bases). Looked up from germline, CDR1 is SGDLS and CDR2 is YYNGEE. V was trimmed by 0 bases and J by 9 bases, leaving 10 bases between them. The CDR3 consists of 14 residues.

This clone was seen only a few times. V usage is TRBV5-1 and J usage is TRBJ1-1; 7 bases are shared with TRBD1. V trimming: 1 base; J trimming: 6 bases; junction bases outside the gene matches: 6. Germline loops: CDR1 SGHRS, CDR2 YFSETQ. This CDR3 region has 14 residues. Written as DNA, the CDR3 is TGCGCCAGCAGCTTGCTACAGGGGCTCCCTGAAGCTTTCTTT. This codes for CASSLLQGLPEAFF.

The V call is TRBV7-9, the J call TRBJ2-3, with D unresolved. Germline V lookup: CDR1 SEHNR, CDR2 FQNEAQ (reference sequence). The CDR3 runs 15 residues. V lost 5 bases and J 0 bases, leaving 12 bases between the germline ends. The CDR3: CASSPRRYSTDTQYF. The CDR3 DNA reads TGTGCCAGCAGCCCGAGAAGATATAGCACAGATACGCAGTATTTT.

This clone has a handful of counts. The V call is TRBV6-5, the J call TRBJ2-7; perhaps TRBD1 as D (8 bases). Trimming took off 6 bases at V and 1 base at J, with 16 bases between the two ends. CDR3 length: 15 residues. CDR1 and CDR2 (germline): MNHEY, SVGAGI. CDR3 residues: CASRPDRGGSYEQYV. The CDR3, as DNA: TGTGCCAGCAGGCCAGACAGGGGAGGGTCCTACGAGCAGTACGTC.

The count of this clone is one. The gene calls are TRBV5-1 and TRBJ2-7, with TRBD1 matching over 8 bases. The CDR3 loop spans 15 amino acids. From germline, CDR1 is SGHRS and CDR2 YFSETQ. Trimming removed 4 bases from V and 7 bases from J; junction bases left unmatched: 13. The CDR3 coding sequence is TGCGCCAGCAGCCAACGTCTGCAGGGGGCTCGGGAGCAGTACTTC. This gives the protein CASSQRLQGAREQYF.